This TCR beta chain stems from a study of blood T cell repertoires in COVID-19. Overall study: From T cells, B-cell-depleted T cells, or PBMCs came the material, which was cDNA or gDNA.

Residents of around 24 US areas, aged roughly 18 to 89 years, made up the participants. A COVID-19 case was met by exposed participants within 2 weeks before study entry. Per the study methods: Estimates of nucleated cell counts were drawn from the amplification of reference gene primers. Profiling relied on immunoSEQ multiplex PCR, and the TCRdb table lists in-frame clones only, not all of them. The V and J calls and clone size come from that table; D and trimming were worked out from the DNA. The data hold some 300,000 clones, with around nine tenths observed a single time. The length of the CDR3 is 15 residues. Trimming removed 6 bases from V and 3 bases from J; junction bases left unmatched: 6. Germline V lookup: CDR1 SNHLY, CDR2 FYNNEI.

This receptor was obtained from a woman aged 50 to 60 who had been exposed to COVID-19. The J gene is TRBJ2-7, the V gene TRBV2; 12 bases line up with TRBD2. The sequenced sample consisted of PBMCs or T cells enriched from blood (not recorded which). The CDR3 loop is CASSLTSGGFYEQYF. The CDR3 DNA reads TGTGCCAGCAGCCTGACTAGCGGGGGTTTCTACGAGCAGTACTTC.